Listed below are T cell receptor beta chains from one sample, sequenced in a study of T cell responses to AZD1222 COVID-19 vaccine. Some clones are missing from TCRdb's copy, which holds only in-frame ones; the method was immunoSEQ multiplex PCR. The sample has 150,000 to 200,000 clones, around nine tenths seen once. The sequencing used peripheral blood, collected on day 0 of AZD1222 vaccination. The source of these receptors is an adult in good health. The CDR3 runs from the conserved cysteine through the conserved F or W. The D gene is left open where the match is weak. Size is stated for part of the rows, as once, few or many counts, or as a class when the clone is expanded.

CDR3aa,CDR3nt,abundance,v_gene,d_gene,j_gene
CASIAGDSTDTQYF,TGTGCCAGCATAGCGGGGGACAGCACAGATACGCAGTATTTT,NA,TRBV7-9,TRBD2,TRBJ2-3
CAISDLGGTASTIPYGYTF,TGTGCCATCAGTGACCTAGGCGGGACAGCCTCCACCATCCCCTATGGCTACACCTTC,NA,TRBV10-3,TRBD1,TRBJ1-2
CASSVEQGGNTIYF,TGTGCCAGCAGCGTAGAACAGGGGGGAAACACCATATATTTT,NA,TRBV9,TRBD1,TRBJ1-3
CASSPRVDEKLFF,TGTGCCAGCAGCCCACGGGTAGATGAAAAACTGTTTTTT,NA,TRBV7-2,NA,TRBJ1-4
CAWRSRKNYGYTF,TGTGCCTGGAGGTCCAGGAAAAACTATGGCTACACCTTC,NA,TRBV30,NA,TRBJ1-2
CASSTPGGGTEAFF,TGTGCCAGCAGCACACCCGGGGGAGGAACTGAAGCTTTCTTT,NA,TRBV6-2/TRBV6-3,NA,TRBJ1-1
CASSDLGRRGEQYF,TGTGCCAGCAGTGACCTCGGACGCCGCGGGGAGCAGTACTTC,NA,TRBV6-1,NA,TRBJ2-7
CASSSVAGQGKGEQYF,TGTGCCAGCAGCTCTGTAGCTGGACAGGGGAAAGGCGAGCAGTACTTC,NA,TRBV9,TRBD1,TRBJ2-7
CASSGPGINYGYTF,TGTGCCAGCAGCGGCCCAGGGATTAACTATGGCTACACCTTC,once,TRBV7-2,NA,TRBJ1-2
CTPEGTDTQYF,TGTACTCCCGAGGGTACAGATACGCAGTATTTT,NA,TRBV21-1,NA,TRBJ2-3
CASRRDRVGNQPQHF,TGTGCCAGTAGGCGGGACAGGGTAGGCAATCAGCCCCAGCATTTT,NA,TRBV19,TRBD1,TRBJ1-5
CASALQGNTEAFF,TGTGCCAGCGCTCTGCAGGGGAACACTGAAGCTTTCTTT,NA,TRBV9,NA,TRBJ1-1
CASSSDFLYEKLFF,TGTGCCAGCAGTTCGGACTTTTTATATGAAAAACTGTTTTTT,NA,TRBV6-2/TRBV6-3,NA,TRBJ1-4
CASSQDQRRTEAFF,TGCGCCAGCAGCCAAGACCAGCGTCGCACTGAAGCTTTCTTT,NA,TRBV4-3,NA,TRBJ1-1